These T cell receptor beta chains were read from a single sample in a study of blood T cell repertoires in COVID-19. Method: immunoSEQ multiplex PCR; TCRdb's copy keeps in-frame clones and lacks some. The table includes 200,000 to 250,000 clones, roughly 80% detected once. The sequencing sample was made of PBMCs or T cells enriched from blood (not recorded which). Receptors were obtained from a woman aged 40 to 50 who had been exposed to COVID-19. Each CDR3 is given with its conserved first and last residue. D genes are given only for firm matches. Rows may omit the clone size; those that give it use once, few, many or a size class.

v_gene: TRBV7-2; j_gene: TRBJ2-1; abundance: .; d_gene: TRBD2; CDR3nt: TGTGCCAGCAGCTTATCACAAGCGGGGGGGCCGAATGAGCAGTTCTTC; CDR3aa: CASSLSQAGGPNEQFF
v_gene: TRBV6-2/TRBV6-3; j_gene: TRBJ2-7; abundance: .; d_gene: .; CDR3nt: TGTGCCAGCAGTCGGACAAGCCAAAGCTCCTACGAGCAGTACTTC; CDR3aa: CASSRTSQSSYEQYF
v_gene: TRBV28; j_gene: TRBJ1-2; abundance: .; d_gene: .; CDR3nt: TGTGCCAGCAGTTCGGGGGGCCACTATGGCTACACCTTC; CDR3aa: CASSSGGHYGYTF
v_gene: TRBV28; j_gene: TRBJ1-5; abundance: .; d_gene: TRBD1; CDR3nt: TGTGCCAGCAGTTCGCAAACGGACAGGGAGGGCAATCAGCCCCAGCATTTT; CDR3aa: CASSSQTDREGNQPQHF
v_gene: TRBV14; j_gene: TRBJ2-1; abundance: .; d_gene: TRBD2; CDR3nt: TGTGCCAGCAGCCAGTATAGCGGGGGGGCCGTTGTGGACAATGAGCAGTTCTTC; CDR3aa: CASSQYSGGAVVDNEQFF
v_gene: TRBV6-5; j_gene: TRBJ1-2; abundance: .; d_gene: TRBD1; CDR3nt: TGTGCCAGCAGACCCGGACAGGGCGATGGCTACACCTTC; CDR3aa: CASRPGQGDGYTF
v_gene: TRBV5-4; j_gene: TRBJ1-2; abundance: .; d_gene: .; CDR3nt: TGTGCCAGCAGCTGGGGAGATGGGCACTATGGCTACACCTTC; CDR3aa: CASSWGDGHYGYTF
v_gene: TRBV10-1; j_gene: TRBJ1-1; abundance: .; d_gene: .; CDR3nt: TGCGCCAGCAGTGACCCCTCGAGGGGGTGCGCTGAAGCTTTCTTT; CDR3aa: CASSDPSRGCAEAFF
v_gene: TRBV5-5; j_gene: TRBJ2-5; abundance: .; d_gene: TRBD1; CDR3nt: TGTGCCAGCAGCCATCTCGGGACAGGGTTACAGACCCAGTACTTC; CDR3aa: CASSHLGTGLQTQYF
v_gene: TRBV7-2; j_gene: TRBJ2-1; abundance: .; d_gene: .; CDR3nt: TGTGCCAGCAGCTTAGTGGGCGGGTGGTCCGCAAATGAGCAGTTCTTC; CDR3aa: CASSLVGGWSANEQFF
v_gene: TRBV4-1; j_gene: TRBJ2-1; abundance: .; d_gene: TRBD2; CDR3nt: TGCGCCAGCAGCCAAGCTAGCGGGGAGACTCCTTACAATGAGCAGTTCTTC; CDR3aa: CASSQASGETPYNEQFF
v_gene: TRBV10-3; j_gene: TRBJ1-2; abundance: .; d_gene: TRBD1; CDR3nt: TGTGCCACGACGGACAGGGACAACTATGGCTACACCTTC; CDR3aa: CATTDRDNYGYTF
v_gene: TRBV6-5; j_gene: TRBJ1-2; abundance: .; d_gene: .; CDR3nt: TGTGCCAGCAGCGGAGGCGGGGCTGGGTATGGCTACACCTTC; CDR3aa: CASSGGGAGYGYTF
v_gene: TRBV5-1; j_gene: TRBJ2-1; abundance: .; d_gene: TRBD2; CDR3nt: TGCGCCAGCAGCTTGTCCGAGCGGGGGGGAAGCTCCTACAATGAGCAGTTCTTC; CDR3aa: CASSLSERGGSSYNEQFF
v_gene: TRBV6-2/TRBV6-3; j_gene: TRBJ1-1; abundance: .; d_gene: .; CDR3nt: TGTGCCAGCAGTTACCGTAGGGGCCCAGCTTTCTTT; CDR3aa: CASSYRRGPAFF
v_gene: TRBV3-1/TRBV3-2; j_gene: TRBJ1-2; abundance: medium-sized; d_gene: .; CDR3nt: TGTGCCAGCAGCCAAGATACGGGAATCTATGGCTACACCTTC; CDR3aa: CASSQDTGIYGYTF
v_gene: TRBV29-1; j_gene: TRBJ1-2; abundance: once; d_gene: .; CDR3nt: TGCAGCGTTGAAGAAGGGGGAACCGGTGGCTACACCTTC; CDR3aa: CSVEEGGTGGYTF
v_gene: TRBV2; j_gene: TRBJ1-1; abundance: once; d_gene: .; CDR3nt: TGTGCCAGCAGTGACTCACGACCCGGGACTCTACGAAACACTGAAGCTTTCTTT; CDR3aa: CASSDSRPGTLRNTEAFF
v_gene: TRBV6-1; j_gene: TRBJ2-7; abundance: once; d_gene: .; CDR3nt: TGTGCCAGCAGTGAAGGATTCGACATTCGAGCCTACGAGCAGTACTTC; CDR3aa: CASSEGFDIRAYEQYF
v_gene: TRBV6-6; j_gene: TRBJ1-2; abundance: .; d_gene: TRBD1; CDR3nt: TGTGCCAGCAGTTTACAGGGGGCGAACTATGGCTACACCTTC; CDR3aa: CASSLQGANYGYTF
v_gene: TRBV7-9; j_gene: TRBJ1-1; abundance: .; d_gene: TRBD1; CDR3nt: TGTGCCAGCAGCTTAGGACCCGACAGGGGCAGAGACGAAGCTTTCTTT; CDR3aa: CASSLGPDRGRDEAFF
v_gene: TRBV11-2; j_gene: TRBJ2-5; abundance: .; d_gene: TRBD2; CDR3nt: TGTGCCAGCAAAAGCGGGGGGGAGACCCAGTACTTC; CDR3aa: CASKSGGETQYF
v_gene: TRBV5-4; j_gene: TRBJ1-4; abundance: .; d_gene: .; CDR3nt: TGTGCCAGCAGCTTGGGGCAGACAACTAATGAAAAACTGTTTTTT; CDR3aa: CASSLGQTTNEKLFF
v_gene: TRBV5-6; j_gene: TRBJ2-3; abundance: .; d_gene: .; CDR3nt: TGTGCCAGCAGCCTCGGTAGCATCGATACGCAGTATTTT; CDR3aa: CASSLGSIDTQYF
v_gene: TRBV28; j_gene: TRBJ1-4; abundance: .; d_gene: .; CDR3nt: TGTGCCAGCAGTTTGAGTGCAACTAATGAAAAACTGTTTTTT; CDR3aa: CASSLSATNEKLFF
v_gene: TRBV11-2; j_gene: TRBJ2-1; abundance: once; d_gene: TRBD2; CDR3nt: TGTGCCAGCAGCTTTGGGGGGGGTACCTACAATGAGCAGTTCTTC; CDR3aa: CASSFGGGTYNEQFF
v_gene: TRBV6-5; j_gene: TRBJ1-2; abundance: .; d_gene: TRBD1; CDR3nt: TGTGCCAGCAGTAAGGGACAGGGAAGCTATGGCTACACCTTC; CDR3aa: CASSKGQGSYGYTF
v_gene: TRBV6-5; j_gene: TRBJ2-7; abundance: .; d_gene: .; CDR3nt: TGTGCCAGCAGTTACGAGGGATCATCCTACGAGCAGTACTTC; CDR3aa: CASSYEGSSYEQYF
v_gene: TRBV5-6; j_gene: TRBJ1-2; abundance: .; d_gene: TRBD1; CDR3nt: TGTGCCAGCAGCGCTACCGGGACAGGGGGCCTCATTGGAGGCTACACCTTC; CDR3aa: CASSATGTGGLIGGYTF
v_gene: TRBV6-6; j_gene: TRBJ1-5; abundance: .; d_gene: TRBD1; CDR3nt: TGTGCCAGCAGCCCTACAGGGGTTCATCAGCCCCAGCATTTT; CDR3aa: CASSPTGVHQPQHF
v_gene: TRBV28; j_gene: TRBJ2-5; abundance: .; d_gene: TRBD2; CDR3nt: TGTGCCAGCAGTTTTTTGGGCGGGGGCCAAGAGACCCAGTACTTC; CDR3aa: CASSFLGGGQETQYF
v_gene: TRBV7-2; j_gene: TRBJ2-7; abundance: once; d_gene: .; CDR3nt: TGTGCCAGCAGCTATACAGGAGACCACGAGCAGTACTTC; CDR3aa: CASSYTGDHEQYF
v_gene: TRBV27; j_gene: TRBJ2-2; abundance: .; d_gene: .; CDR3nt: TGTGCCAGCAGACAAATCGTTCACACCGACACCGGGGAGCTGTTTTTT; CDR3aa: CASRQIVHTDTGELFF
v_gene: TRBV18; j_gene: TRBJ1-2; abundance: .; d_gene: .; CDR3nt: TGTGCCAGCTCCCCCCCCGGGGGCTATGGCTACACCTTC; CDR3aa: CASSPPGGYGYTF
v_gene: TRBV6-4; j_gene: TRBJ2-1; abundance: .; d_gene: TRBD2; CDR3nt: TGTGCCAGCAGTGACTCGCGGCTAGCGGGGGGGCAAAATGAGCAGTTCTTC; CDR3aa: CASSDSRLAGGQNEQFF
v_gene: TRBV6-5; j_gene: TRBJ2-7; abundance: few; d_gene: TRBD1; CDR3nt: TGTGCCAGCAGCCCCGGGACAGGGCGATACGAGCAGTACTTC; CDR3aa: CASSPGTGRYEQYF
v_gene: TRBV15; j_gene: TRBJ1-1; abundance: .; d_gene: TRBD1; CDR3nt: TGTGCCACCAGCAGAGACAGGGGGCGCATCACTGAAGCTTTCTTT; CDR3aa: CATSRDRGRITEAFF
v_gene: TRBV29-1; j_gene: TRBJ1-2; abundance: .; d_gene: .; CDR3nt: TGCAGCGTTGTCGGAGGGGATGGCTATGGCTACACCTTC; CDR3aa: CSVVGGDGYGYTF
v_gene: TRBV28; j_gene: TRBJ1-3; abundance: .; d_gene: TRBD1; CDR3nt: TGTGCCAGCAGTTTAGGGTTCGGACAGGGGGTTGGAGAGAGGGGAAACACCATATATTTT; CDR3aa: CASSLGFGQGVGERGNTIYF
v_gene: TRBV19; j_gene: TRBJ1-5; abundance: .; d_gene: TRBD1; CDR3nt: TGTGCCAGTAGCTCAACAGGGGGCAATCAGCCCCAGCATTTT; CDR3aa: CASSSTGGNQPQHF
v_gene: TRBV7-6; j_gene: TRBJ1-1; abundance: .; d_gene: .; CDR3nt: TGTGCCAGCACCCCTTGGACAGTTGAAGCTTTCTTT; CDR3aa: CASTPWTVEAFF
v_gene: TRBV11-3; j_gene: TRBJ2-2; abundance: .; d_gene: TRBD1; CDR3nt: TGTGCCAGCAGCCCGGGGACAGACCTCACCAACACCGGGGAGCTGTTTTTT; CDR3aa: CASSPGTDLTNTGELFF
v_gene: TRBV10-1; j_gene: TRBJ2-1; abundance: .; d_gene: TRBD2; CDR3nt: TGCGCCAGCACGGGCGGGGGGCGCTCCTACAATGAGCAGTTCTTC; CDR3aa: CASTGGGRSYNEQFF